This TCR beta chain was observed in a study of blood T cell repertoires in COVID-19. Study as a whole: COVID-19 samples, acute and convalescent, were from the United States, Italy and Spain.

In assigning cohorts, the study relied on participant-reported clinical history. The assay was immunoSEQ multiplex PCR, and TCRdb's table has in-frame clones only and misses some. The repertoire holds 300,000 to 350,000 clones, around 90% seen once, with approximately 4% in the top ten. The receptor comes from a woman under 30 with acute COVID-19. The sample comprised PBMCs or T cells enriched from blood (not recorded which).

CDR3 in amino acids: CASSFGPNTEAFF. CDR3 DNA sequence: TGTGCCAGCAGTTTCGGTCCGAACACTGAAGCTTTCTTT. The chain has TRBV27 and TRBJ1-1, with D unclear. This CDR3 is 13 amino acids long. Germline CDR1 reads MNHEY; CDR2 reads SMNVEV (reference sequence). Trimming left V 3 bases short and J 1 base short, with 6 bases between.